This T cell receptor beta chain was observed in a study of spatial heterogeneity in lung cancer. TCRdb called the 5' RACE reads again in MiXCR, with one record for every CDR3 protein. The table has 20,000 to 25,000 distinct CDR3 sequences, less than 6% seen once; the top ten hold over 30%. This clonotype was seen a few times. Trimming shortened V by 0 bases and J by 4 bases, and 12 bases separated the two germline ends. Germline CDR1 is SGHTA and CDR2 is FQGTGA. There are 16 residues in the CDR3. The sample's time point: sample taken at primary tumor resection. The genes are TRBV7-3 and TRBJ2-2, with a weak D call TRBD2 (5 bases). The starting material was PBMCs, obtained at surgery. This receptor was obtained from a male donor with early-stage non-small cell lung cancer. CDR3 bases: TGTGCCAGCAGCTTAACCAGCGGAGGACGCACCGGGGAGCTGTTTTTT. Translating it yields CASSLTSGGRTGELFF.